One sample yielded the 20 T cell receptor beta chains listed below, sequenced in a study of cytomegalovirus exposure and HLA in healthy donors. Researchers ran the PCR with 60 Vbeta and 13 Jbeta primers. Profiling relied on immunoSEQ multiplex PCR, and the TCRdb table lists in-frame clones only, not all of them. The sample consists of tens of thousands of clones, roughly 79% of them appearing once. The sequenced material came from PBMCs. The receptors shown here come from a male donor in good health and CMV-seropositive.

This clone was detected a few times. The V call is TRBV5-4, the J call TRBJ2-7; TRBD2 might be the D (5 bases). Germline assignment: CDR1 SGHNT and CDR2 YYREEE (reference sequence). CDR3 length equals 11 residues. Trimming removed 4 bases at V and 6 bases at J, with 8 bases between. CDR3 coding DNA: TGTGCCAGCAGCATGGGGAGCGAGCAGTACTTC. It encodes CASSMGSEQYF.

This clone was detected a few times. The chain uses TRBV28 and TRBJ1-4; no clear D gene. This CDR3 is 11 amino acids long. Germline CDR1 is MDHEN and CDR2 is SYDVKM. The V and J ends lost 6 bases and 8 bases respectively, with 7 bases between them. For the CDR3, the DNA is TGTGCCAGCAGGGTTCGGGAAAAACTGTTTTTT. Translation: CASRVREKLFF.

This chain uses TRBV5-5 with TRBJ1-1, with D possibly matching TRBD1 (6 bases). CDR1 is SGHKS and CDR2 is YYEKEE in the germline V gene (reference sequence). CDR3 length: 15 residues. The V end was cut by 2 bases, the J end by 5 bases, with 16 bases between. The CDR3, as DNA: TGTGCCAGCAGCTTACAGGGTTTTCCTGCAACTGAAGCTTTCTTT. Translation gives CASSLQGFPATEAFF.

CDR3 loop: CASSPRGRSSYEQYF. DNA for the CDR3: TGTGCCAGCAGCCCCCGGGGAAGGAGCTCCTACGAGCAGTACTTC. The V gene is TRBV7-9, the J gene TRBJ2-7; TRBD2 is a possible D gene (5 bases). The CDR3 loop spans 15 amino acids. Germline CDR1 and CDR2: SEHNR and FQNEAQ (reference sequence). V lost 5 bases to trimming and J lost 0 bases, with 14 bases between them.

The CDR3 region is CASSQDQPPGKNEQFF. In DNA form, the CDR3 reads TGCGCCAGCAGCCAAGATCAGCCGCCGGGTAAGAATGAGCAGTTCTTC. The rearrangement uses TRBV4-1 and TRBJ2-1; no definite D call. This CDR3 is built from 16 residues. Germline assignment: CDR1 MGHRA and CDR2 YSYEKL. The germline V and J ends were trimmed by 0 bases and 7 bases, with 16 bases remaining between them.

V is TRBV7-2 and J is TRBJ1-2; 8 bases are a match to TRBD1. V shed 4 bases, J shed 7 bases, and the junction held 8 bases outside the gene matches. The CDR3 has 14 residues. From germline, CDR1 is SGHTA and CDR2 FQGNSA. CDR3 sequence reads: CASSSPQGARGYTF. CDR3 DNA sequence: TGTGCCAGCAGCTCACCGCAGGGGGCGCGTGGCTACACCTTC.

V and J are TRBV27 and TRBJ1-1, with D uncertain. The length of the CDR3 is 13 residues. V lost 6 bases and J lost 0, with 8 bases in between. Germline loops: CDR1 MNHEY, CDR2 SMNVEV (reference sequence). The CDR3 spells CASSRDMNTEAFF. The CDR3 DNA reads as TGTGCCAGCAGCCGCGACATGAACACTGAAGCTTTCTTT.

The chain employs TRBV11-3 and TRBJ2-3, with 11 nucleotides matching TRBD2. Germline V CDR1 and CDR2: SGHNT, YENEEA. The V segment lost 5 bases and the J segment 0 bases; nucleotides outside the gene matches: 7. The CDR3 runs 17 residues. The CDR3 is CASSPRWTSGSTDTQYF. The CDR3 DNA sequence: TGTGCCAGCAGCCCGCGGTGGACTAGCGGGAGCACAGATACGCAGTATTTT.

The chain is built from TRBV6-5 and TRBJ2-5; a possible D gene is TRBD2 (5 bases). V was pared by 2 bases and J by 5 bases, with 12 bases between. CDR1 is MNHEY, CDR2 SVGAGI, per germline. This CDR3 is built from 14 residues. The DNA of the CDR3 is TGTGCCAGCAGTTACGTTGTGGGAGCGGAGACCCAGTACTTC. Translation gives CASSYVVGAETQYF.

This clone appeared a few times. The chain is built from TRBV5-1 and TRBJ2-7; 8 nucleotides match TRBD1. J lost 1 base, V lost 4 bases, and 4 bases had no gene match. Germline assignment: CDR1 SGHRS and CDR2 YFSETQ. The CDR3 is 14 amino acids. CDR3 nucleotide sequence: TGCGCCAGCAGCACCCGACAGGGGTCCTACGAGCAGTACTTC. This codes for CASSTRQGSYEQYF.

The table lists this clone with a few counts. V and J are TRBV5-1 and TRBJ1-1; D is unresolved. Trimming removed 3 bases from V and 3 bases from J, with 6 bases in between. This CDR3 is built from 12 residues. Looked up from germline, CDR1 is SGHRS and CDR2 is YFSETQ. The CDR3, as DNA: TGCGCCAGCAGCTCCACATACACTGAAGCTTTCTTT. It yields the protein CASSSTYTEAFF.

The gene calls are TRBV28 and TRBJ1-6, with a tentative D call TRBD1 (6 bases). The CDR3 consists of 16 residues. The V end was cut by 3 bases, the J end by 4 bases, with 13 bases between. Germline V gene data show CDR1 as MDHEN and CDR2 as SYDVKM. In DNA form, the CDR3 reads TGTGCCAGCAGTTTTGCGGGGGCGATGTATAATTCACCCCTCCACTTT. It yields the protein CASSFAGAMYNSPLHF.

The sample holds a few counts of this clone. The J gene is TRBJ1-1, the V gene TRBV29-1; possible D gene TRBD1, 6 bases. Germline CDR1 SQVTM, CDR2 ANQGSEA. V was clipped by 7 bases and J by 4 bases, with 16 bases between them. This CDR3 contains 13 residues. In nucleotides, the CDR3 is TGCAGCGCTAAACAGGGTTTGGGCACTGAAGCTTTCTTT. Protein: CSAKQGLGTEAFF.

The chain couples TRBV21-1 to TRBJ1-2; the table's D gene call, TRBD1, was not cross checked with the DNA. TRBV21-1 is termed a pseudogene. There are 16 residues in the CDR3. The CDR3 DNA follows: TGTGCCAGCAGCCTAACCCTGGACAGGGGTGATTATGGCTACACCTTC. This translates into CASSLTLDRGDYGYTF.

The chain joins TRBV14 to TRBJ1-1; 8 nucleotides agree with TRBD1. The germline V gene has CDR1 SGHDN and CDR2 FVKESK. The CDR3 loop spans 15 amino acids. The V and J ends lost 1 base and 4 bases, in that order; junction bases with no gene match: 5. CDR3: CASSQAETGGTEAFF. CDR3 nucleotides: TGTGCCAGCAGCCAAGCAGAAACAGGGGGCACTGAAGCTTTCTTT.

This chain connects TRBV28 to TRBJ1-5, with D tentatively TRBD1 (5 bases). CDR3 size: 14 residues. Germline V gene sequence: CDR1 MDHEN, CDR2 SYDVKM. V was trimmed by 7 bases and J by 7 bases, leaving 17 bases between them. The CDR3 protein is CASTGAGFYQPQHF. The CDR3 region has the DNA TGTGCCAGCACTGGGGCAGGGTTTTACCAGCCCCAGCATTTT. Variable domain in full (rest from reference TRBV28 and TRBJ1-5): DVKVTQSSRYLVKRTGEKVFLECVQDMDHENMFWYRQDPGLGLRLIYFSYDVKMKEKGDIPEGYSVSREKKERFSLILESASTNQTSMYLCASTGAGFYQPQHFGDGTRLSIL.

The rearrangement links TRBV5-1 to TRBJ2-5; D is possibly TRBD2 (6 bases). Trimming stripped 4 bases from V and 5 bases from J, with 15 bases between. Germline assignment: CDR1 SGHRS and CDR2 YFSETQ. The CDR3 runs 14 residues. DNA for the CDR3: TGCGCCAGCAGCGCGCGACTAGATGGTGAGACCCAGTACTTC. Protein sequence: CASSARLDGETQYF. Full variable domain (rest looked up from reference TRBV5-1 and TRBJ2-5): KAGVTQTPRYLIKTRGQQVTLSCSPISGHRSVSWYQQTPGQGLQFLFEYFSETQRNKGNFPGRFSGRQFSNSRSEMNVSTLELGDSALYLCASSARLDGETQYFGPGTRLLVL.

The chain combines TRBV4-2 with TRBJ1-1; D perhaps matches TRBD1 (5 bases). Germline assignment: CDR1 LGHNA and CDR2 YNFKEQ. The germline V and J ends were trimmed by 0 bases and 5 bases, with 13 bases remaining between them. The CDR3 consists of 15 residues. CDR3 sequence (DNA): TGTGCCAGCAGCCAAGAGTTTGGGGCGCGAACTGAAGCTTTCTTT. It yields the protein CASSQEFGARTEAFF.

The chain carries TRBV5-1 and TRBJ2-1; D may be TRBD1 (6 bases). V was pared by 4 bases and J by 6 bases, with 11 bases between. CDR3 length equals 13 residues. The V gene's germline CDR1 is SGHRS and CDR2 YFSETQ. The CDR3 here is CASSPRGINEQFF. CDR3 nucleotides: TGCGCCAGCAGCCCCAGGGGTATCAATGAGCAGTTCTTC.

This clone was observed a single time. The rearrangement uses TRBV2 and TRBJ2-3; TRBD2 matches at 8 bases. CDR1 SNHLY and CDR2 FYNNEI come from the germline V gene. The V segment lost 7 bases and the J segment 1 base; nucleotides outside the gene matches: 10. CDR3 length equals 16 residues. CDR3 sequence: CASTTGGLRRTDTQYF. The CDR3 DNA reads TGTGCCAGCACAACGGGAGGGCTTCGTCGCACAGATACGCAGTATTTT.